The T cell receptor (beta chain) described here comes from a study of cytomegalovirus exposure and HLA in healthy donors. The CDR3 loop spans 14 amino acids. The germline V gene encodes CDR1 MRHNA and CDR2 SNTAGT. Trimming took 3 bases from V and 7 from J, leaving 15 bases between them. The PCR made use of 60 Vbeta and 13 Jbeta primers. TCRdb's table, derived via immunoSEQ multiplex PCR, lists solely in-frame clones and lacks some. The repertoire holds fewer than 130,000 clones, 76% seen once, with around an eighth in the top ten. The chain couples TRBV6-4 to TRBJ1-2, with D unclear. This receptor was obtained from a young man in good health and CMV-seropositive. The sample was PBMCs. The CDR3 sequence is CASSEGNEAGGYTF. The CDR3 nucleotides read TGTGCCAGCAGTGAAGGCAATGAGGCTGGTGGCTACACCTTC.